A selection of T cell receptor beta chains follows, all from one sample in a study of blood T cell repertoires in COVID-19. Using immunoSEQ multiplex PCR, the repertoire was profiled, and TCRdb retains in-frame clones only, with some absent. The sample lists 200,000 or so clones, roughly 82% occurring once. The specimen was peripheral blood. The source of these receptors is a human donor in a cohort sampled during active COVID-19. The CDR3 runs from the conserved cysteine through the conserved F or W. The D gene is left open where the match is weak. Rows give clone size only sometimes, using once, few, many, or a class for an expanded clone.

TRBV5-1	TRBD2	TRBJ2-1	.	CASSLGWASGNFEQFF	TGCGCCAGCAGCTTGGGGTGGGCTAGCGGTAATTTCGAGCAGTTCTTC
TRBV7-9	.	TRBJ2-4	.	CASSLPGVAKNIQYF	TGTGCCAGCAGCTTACCGGGGGTAGCCAAAAACATTCAGTACTTC
TRBV19	.	TRBJ2-1	.	CASSIWATGRDNEQFF	TGTGCCAGTAGTATTTGGGCGACAGGCCGAGACAATGAGCAGTTCTTC
TRBV19	.	TRBJ2-7	.	CASSPKGFSGGRLSYEQYF	TGTGCCAGTAGTCCAAAAGGATTCTCAGGGGGGCGCCTCTCCTACGAGCAGTACTTC
TRBV27	.	TRBJ1-6	many	CASSLSPSASQNSPLHF	TGTGCCAGCAGTTTATCCCCCTCGGCTAGCCAGAATTCACCCCTCCACTTT
TRBV11-1	.	TRBJ2-5	once	CASSSTHVIQETQYF	TGTGCCAGCAGCTCCACACATGTAATCCAAGAGACCCAGTACTTC
TRBV5-6	TRBD1	TRBJ2-7	once	CASSSVLTGFYEQYF	TGTGCCAGCAGCTCCGTTTTGACAGGGTTCTACGAGCAGTACTTC
TRBV15	.	TRBJ2-6	.	CATSRGAGANVLTF	TGTGCCACCAGCAGAGGGGCAGGGGCCAACGTCCTGACTTTC
TRBV28	.	TRBJ1-2	few	CASGRGYYGYTF	TGTGCCAGCGGCAGGGGCTACTATGGCTACACCTTC
TRBV28	TRBD2	TRBJ2-7	.	CASNVLRTSGTYEQYF	TGTGCCAGCAACGTTCTGAGGACTAGCGGGACCTACGAGCAGTACTTC
TRBV28	TRBD2	TRBJ2-3	.	CASRNRLADTDTQYF	TGTGCCAGCAGAAACCGACTAGCGGACACAGATACGCAGTATTTT
TRBV28	TRBD1	TRBJ2-1	.	CASTMTGGYNEQFF	TGTGCCAGCACCATGACAGGGGGATACAATGAGCAGTTCTTC
TRBV6-4	TRBD1	TRBJ2-2	.	CASSDGFGQGTTGELFF	TGTGCCAGCAGTGATGGCTTCGGACAGGGTACCACCGGGGAGCTGTTTTTT
TRBV5-1	.	TRBJ2-5	.	CASSWAETQYF	TGCGCCAGCAGTTGGGCAGAGACCCAGTACTTC
TRBV6-5	TRBD1	TRBJ2-7	.	CASSYGQGQAYEQYF	TGTGCCAGCAGTTACGGACAGGGTCAAGCCTACGAGCAGTACTTC
TRBV6-5	.	TRBJ1-6	.	CASRRDKNNSPLHF	TGTGCCAGCCGCCGGGACAAAAATAATTCACCCCTCCACTTT
TRBV6-1	TRBD2	TRBJ2-1	.	CASSEQTGTSGRRRYNEQFF	TGTGCCAGCAGTGAGCAAACCGGGACTAGCGGGAGAAGGCGCTACAATGAGCAGTTCTTC